The rows below give T cell receptor beta chains drawn from one sample of a study of tumor-infiltrating lymphocytes in oesophageal squamous cell carcinoma. TCRdb itself ran the PCR reads through MiXCR, one entry per CDR3 protein. The profile shows over 20,000 distinct CDR3 sequences, 30% to 40% of them singletons. The specimen was esophageal tumor tissue. These receptors all come from a male donor with esophageal squamous cell carcinoma. CDR3s include the opening cysteine and the closing phenylalanine or tryptophan. The D gene is left open where the match is weak. Clone size is stated in some rows and not others, as once, few, many or a class when expanded.

D gene: TRBD2; clone size: medium-sized; J gene: TRBJ2-5; V gene: TRBV28; CDR3 protein: CASSLGLADQETQYF; CDR3 DNA: TGTGCCAGCAGTTTAGGACTAGCGGACCAAGAGACCCAGTACTTC
D gene: TRBD2; clone size: NA; J gene: TRBJ2-1; V gene: TRBV27; CDR3 protein: CASSLSPGLGNEQFF; CDR3 DNA: TGTGCCAGCAGTTTATCACCGGGACTAGGAAATGAGCAGTTCTTC
D gene: TRBD1; clone size: once; J gene: TRBJ2-1; V gene: TRBV19; CDR3 protein: CASSRTSRGLSYYNEQFF; CDR3 DNA: TGTGCCAGTAGTCGAACTAGCAGGGGGCTTAGCTACTACAATGAGCAGTTCTTC
D gene: TRBD2; clone size: few; J gene: TRBJ2-3; V gene: TRBV23-1; CDR3 protein: CASSQWTSGRFTDTQYF; CDR3 DNA: TGCGCCAGCAGTCAATGGACTAGCGGGAGATTCACAGATACGCAGTATTTT
D gene: NA; clone size: few; J gene: TRBJ2-7; V gene: TRBV7-6; CDR3 protein: CASSPGTEQYF; CDR3 DNA: TGTGCCAGCAGCCCAGGAACCGAGCAGTACTTC
D gene: NA; clone size: NA; J gene: TRBJ1-1; V gene: TRBV5-3; CDR3 protein: CASSPAGGVNGYEQHF; CDR3 DNA: TGTGCCAGCAGCCCGGCGGGGGGCGTAAATGGCTACGAGCAGCACTTT
D gene: NA; clone size: NA; J gene: TRBJ2-3; V gene: TRBV7-3; CDR3 protein: CASSLQGQSMDTQYF; CDR3 DNA: TGTGCCAGCAGCTTACAAGGCCAGTCGATGGATACGCAGTATTTT
D gene: TRBD2; clone size: many; J gene: TRBJ2-3; V gene: TRBV6-4; CDR3 protein: CASSDRAGGQDTQYF; CDR3 DNA: TGTGCCAGCAGTGATAGAGCGGGAGGACAAGATACGCAGTATTTT
D gene: TRBD2; clone size: NA; J gene: TRBJ2-1; V gene: TRBV11-2; CDR3 protein: CASSLDSETSGRVPVLHEQFF; CDR3 DNA: TGTGCCAGCAGCTTAGATTCAGAGACTAGCGGGAGGGTTCCTGTGCTCCATGAGCAGTTCTTC
D gene: NA; clone size: NA; J gene: TRBJ2-5; V gene: TRBV11-2; CDR3 protein: CASSFAQGGVGTQYF; CDR3 DNA: TGTGCCAGCAGCTTCGCCCAGGGGGGGGTGGGGACCCAGTACTTC
D gene: NA; clone size: medium-sized; J gene: TRBJ2-6; V gene: TRBV7-2; CDR3 protein: CASSLGQGANVLTF; CDR3 DNA: TGTGCCAGCAGCTTAGGGCAGGGGGCCAACGTCCTGACTTTC
D gene: TRBD2; clone size: NA; J gene: TRBJ2-3; V gene: TRBV7-2; CDR3 protein: CASSPGLAADTQYF; CDR3 DNA: TGTGCCAGCAGCCCCGGACTAGCAGCAGATACGCAGTATTTT
D gene: NA; clone size: many; J gene: TRBJ1-1; V gene: TRBV12-3/TRBV12-4; CDR3 protein: CASSLGNTEAFF; CDR3 DNA: TGTGCCAGCAGTCTGGGGAACACTGAAGCTTTCTTT
D gene: NA; clone size: many; J gene: TRBJ2-7; V gene: TRBV6-1; CDR3 protein: CASRTSHYEQYF; CDR3 DNA: TGTGCCAGCAGAACTTCCCACTACGAGCAGTACTTC
D gene: NA; clone size: NA; J gene: TRBJ2-7; V gene: TRBV7-2; CDR3 protein: CASQDSYEQYF; CDR3 DNA: TGTGCCAGCCAGGACTCCTACGAGCAGTACTTC
D gene: NA; clone size: many; J gene: TRBJ1-1; V gene: TRBV5-3; CDR3 protein: CARRYPLSTEAFF; CDR3 DNA: TGTGCCAGAAGGTATCCCCTAAGCACTGAAGCTTTCTTT
D gene: TRBD1; clone size: NA; J gene: TRBJ2-1; V gene: TRBV25-1; CDR3 protein: CASLLPGTERNEQFF; CDR3 DNA: TGTGCCAGCCTTCTCCCCGGGACAGAGCGTAATGAGCAGTTCTTC
D gene: TRBD1; clone size: NA; J gene: TRBJ2-5; V gene: TRBV6-6; CDR3 protein: CASSPITGEETQYF; CDR3 DNA: TGTGCCAGCAGTCCTATAACAGGGGAAGAGACCCAGTACTTC
D gene: NA; clone size: NA; J gene: TRBJ1-2; V gene: TRBV28; CDR3 protein: CASSLLRGGYTF; CDR3 DNA: TGTGCCAGCAGTTTATTAAGAGGAGGCTACACCTTC
D gene: NA; clone size: many; J gene: TRBJ2-1; V gene: TRBV5-6; CDR3 protein: CASSLGGASYNEQFF; CDR3 DNA: TGTGCCAGCAGCTTGGGGGGCGCCTCCTACAATGAGCAGTTCTTC
D gene: TRBD1; clone size: few; J gene: TRBJ2-7; V gene: TRBV6-6; CDR3 protein: CASSYSFGTGGDGYTFRF; CDR3 DNA: TGTGCCAGCAGTTACTCGTTCGGGACAGGGGGCGATGGCTACACCTTCCGGTTC
D gene: NA; clone size: NA; J gene: TRBJ2-1; V gene: TRBV7-3; CDR3 protein: CASSPMGGGTYNEQFF; CDR3 DNA: TGTGCCAGCAGCCCAATGGGAGGGGGTACCTACAATGAGCAGTTCTTC
D gene: TRBD2; clone size: NA; J gene: TRBJ2-3; V gene: TRBV7-6; CDR3 protein: CASSSSGIVADTQYF; CDR3 DNA: TGTGCCAGCAGCTCTAGCGGGATAGTCGCAGATACGCAGTATTTT
D gene: NA; clone size: many; J gene: TRBJ2-7; V gene: TRBV7-9; CDR3 protein: CASSLQGFSYEQYF; CDR3 DNA: TGTGCCAGCAGCTTACAGGGGTTCTCCTACGAGCAGTACTTC
D gene: NA; clone size: many; J gene: TRBJ1-2; V gene: TRBV28; CDR3 protein: CASSLGNYGYTF; CDR3 DNA: TGTGCCAGCAGTTTGGGGAACTATGGCTACACCTTC
D gene: TRBD2; clone size: NA; J gene: TRBJ2-3; V gene: TRBV7-6; CDR3 protein: CASSWGGDRTDTQYF; CDR3 DNA: TGTGCCAGCAGCTGGGGGGGGGACCGGACAGATACGCAGTATTTT
D gene: NA; clone size: NA; J gene: TRBJ2-2; V gene: TRBV24-1; CDR3 protein: CATSVSNTGELFF; CDR3 DNA: TGTGCCACCAGTGTTTCGAACACCGGGGAGCTGTTTTTT